This TCR beta chain was sequenced in a study of CD8 T cells in Susac syndrome. RNA, at roughly 0.45 to 1 ug, was reverse transcribed with random hexamers. Using its own MiXCR run on the immunoSEQ multiplex PCR reads, TCRdb lists one record per CDR3 protein. The sample carries 170,000 or so distinct CDR3 sequences, approximately 93% recorded once. As regards this clonotype: Its specificity is unknown.

V lost 1 base to trimming and J lost 5 bases, with 7 bases between them. Looked up from germline, CDR1 is DFQATT and CDR2 is SNEGSKA (reference sequence). This CDR3 region has 12 residues. Study-wide findings and caveats: As the study acknowledged, the number of individuals who were part of its TCR sequencing and HLA analysis was relatively small.

The chain employs TRBV20-1 and TRBJ2-3, with D maybe TRBD2 (5 bases). This TCR derives from a human donor with multiple sclerosis. The sample was CD4+ T cells from PBMCs. The CDR3 DNA reads TGCAGTGCTAGAGCCGGAGGAGATACGCAGTATTTT. Its protein product is CSARAGGDTQYF.